These 8 T cell receptor beta chains share one sample of origin, sequenced in a study of OX40 agonist ivuxolimab in advanced cancers. Using immunoSEQ multiplex PCR, the repertoire was profiled, and TCRdb retains in-frame clones only, with some absent. Altogether 50,000 to 70,000 clones are present, approximately 93% being singletons, with the ten largest covering 18%. The source material was CD4+ or CD8+ T cells sorted from blood, sampled in a trial of the OX40 agonist ivuxolimab. Source of these receptors: an adult with an advanced solid tumor such as melanoma, head and neck, liver or kidney cancer.

The chain joins TRBV7-3 to TRBJ2-5; 9 nucleotides match TRBD1. In germline, CDR1 is SGHTA, CDR2 FQGTGA. J lost 5 bases, V lost 5 bases, and 9 bases had no gene match. There are 15 residues in the CDR3. This CDR3 is CASSRTGGARETQYF. CDR3 sequence (DNA): TGTGCCAGCAGCCGAACAGGGGGCGCGAGGGAGACCCAGTACTTC.

This clone was counted only a few times. The CDR3 DNA follows: TGTGCCAGCAGCGTAGGAACCAACACTGAAGCTTTCTTT. The encoded protein is CASSVGTNTEAFF. The chain links TRBV9 to TRBJ1-1; no reliable D call. CDR1 and CDR2 (germline): SGDLS, YYNGEE. The V and J ends lost 0 bases and 2 bases respectively, with 5 bases between them. This CDR3 region has 13 residues.

The chain uses TRBV5-1 and TRBJ2-7; D is unresolved. The V gene's germline CDR1 is SGHRS and CDR2 YFSETQ. This CDR3 is 16 amino acids long. V shed 0 bases and J shed 3 bases, with 16 bases lying between them. The CDR3 spells CASSLAEAVWGYEQYF. The CDR3 region has the DNA TGCGCCAGCAGCTTGGCCGAGGCAGTCTGGGGCTACGAGCAGTACTTC.

V usage is TRBV6-6 and J usage is TRBJ2-1; the match to TRBD2 covers 10 bases. This CDR3 spans 16 amino acids. Trimming took 6 bases from V and 4 from J; bases not matched to a gene: 9. CDR1 is MNHNY and CDR2 is SVGAGI in the germline V gene (reference sequence). The DNA for the CDR3 is TGTGCCAGCAGACGAGAGGGACTAGCGAGTTACAATGAGCAGTTCTTC. Protein product: CASRREGLASYNEQFF.

V usage is TRBV6-8 and J usage is TRBJ2-7; 14 bases agree with TRBD2. The CDR3 runs to 20 residues. The V gene end was trimmed by 0 bases and the J gene end by 10 bases; junction bases not matched to a gene: 20. From germline, CDR1 is MNHGY and CDR2 SAAAGT. CDR3 amino acids: CASSYSSGIERLAGGPVQYF. CDR3 DNA: TGTGCCAGCAGTTACTCGTCCGGGATCGAGCGACTAGCGGGAGGGCCCGTACAGTACTTC.

This clone was detected only a few times. The CDR3 nucleotides are TGTGCCAGCAGCGTAGGACAGGAGTGGAACACTGAAGCTTTCTTT. Encoded protein: CASSVGQEWNTEAFF. The chain recombines TRBV9 with TRBJ1-1, with D perhaps TRBD1 (6 bases). This CDR3 is built from 15 residues. The V end lost 0 bases, the J end lost 1 base, and 10 bases lay between the germline ends. The germline V gene has CDR1 SGDLS and CDR2 YYNGEE.

The chain carries TRBV4-3 and TRBJ2-1; 9 bases line up with TRBD2. This CDR3 has 16 amino acids. CDR1 and CDR2 from the germline V gene are LGHNA and YSLEER. V lost 4 bases and J lost 8; bases outside the gene matches: 12. CDR3 amino acids: CASSPAEGLAGYEQFF. CDR3 DNA: TGCGCCAGCAGCCCCGCGGAGGGGCTAGCGGGATATGAGCAGTTCTTC.

The chain joins TRBV4-1 to TRBJ1-1, with D possibly TRBD1 on 6 matching bases. The length of the CDR3 is 15 residues. In germline, CDR1 is MGHRA, CDR2 YSYEKL. With 1 base removed from V and 6 bases from J, the gap between germline ends came to 15 bases. This CDR3 reads CASSQAQGGGAEAFF. CDR3 coding DNA: TGCGCCAGCAGCCAAGCGCAGGGCGGGGGCGCTGAAGCTTTCTTT.